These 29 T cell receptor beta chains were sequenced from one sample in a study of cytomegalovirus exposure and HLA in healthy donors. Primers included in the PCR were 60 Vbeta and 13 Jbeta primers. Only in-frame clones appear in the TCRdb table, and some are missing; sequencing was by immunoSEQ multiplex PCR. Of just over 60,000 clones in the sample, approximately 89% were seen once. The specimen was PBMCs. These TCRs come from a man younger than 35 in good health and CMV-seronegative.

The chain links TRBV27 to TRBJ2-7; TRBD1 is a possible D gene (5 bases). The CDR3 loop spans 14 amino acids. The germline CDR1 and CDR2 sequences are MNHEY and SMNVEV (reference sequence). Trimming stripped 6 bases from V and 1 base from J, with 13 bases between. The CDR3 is CASRIIGASYEQYF. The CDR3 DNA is TGTGCCAGCAGGATAATAGGGGCGTCCTACGAGCAGTACTTC.

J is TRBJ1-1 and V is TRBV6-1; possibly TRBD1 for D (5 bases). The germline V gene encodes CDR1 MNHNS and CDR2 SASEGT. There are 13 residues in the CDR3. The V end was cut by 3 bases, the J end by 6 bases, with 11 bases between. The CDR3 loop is CASSEWRGSEAFF. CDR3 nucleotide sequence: TGTGCCAGCAGTGAGTGGAGGGGATCTGAAGCTTTCTTT.

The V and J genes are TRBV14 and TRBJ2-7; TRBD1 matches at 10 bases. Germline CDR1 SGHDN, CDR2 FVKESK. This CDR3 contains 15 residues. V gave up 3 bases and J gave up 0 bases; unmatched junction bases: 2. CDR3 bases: TGTGCCAGCAGCCAGGGACAGGGGATCTCCTACGAGCAGTACTTC. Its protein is CASSQGQGISYEQYF.

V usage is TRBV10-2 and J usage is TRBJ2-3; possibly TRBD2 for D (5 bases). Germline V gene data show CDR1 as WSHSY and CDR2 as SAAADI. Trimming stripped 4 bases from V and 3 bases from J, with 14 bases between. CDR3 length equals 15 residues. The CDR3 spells CASSATTWETDTQYF. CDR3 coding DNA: TGCGCCAGCAGTGCTACGACTTGGGAGACAGATACGCAGTATTTT.

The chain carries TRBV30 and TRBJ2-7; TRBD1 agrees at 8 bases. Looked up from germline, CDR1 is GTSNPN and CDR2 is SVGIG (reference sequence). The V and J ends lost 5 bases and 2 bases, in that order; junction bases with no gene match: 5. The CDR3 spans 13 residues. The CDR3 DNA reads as TGTGCCTGGGGGATGGACAGGGCCTACGAGCAGTACTTC. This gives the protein CAWGMDRAYEQYF.

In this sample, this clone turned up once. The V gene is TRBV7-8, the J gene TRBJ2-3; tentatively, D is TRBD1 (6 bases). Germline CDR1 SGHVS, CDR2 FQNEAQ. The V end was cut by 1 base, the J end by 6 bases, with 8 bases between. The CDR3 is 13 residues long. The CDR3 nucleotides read TGTGCCAGCAGCTTAGGACAGGTGGATACGCAGTATTTT. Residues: CASSLGQVDTQYF.

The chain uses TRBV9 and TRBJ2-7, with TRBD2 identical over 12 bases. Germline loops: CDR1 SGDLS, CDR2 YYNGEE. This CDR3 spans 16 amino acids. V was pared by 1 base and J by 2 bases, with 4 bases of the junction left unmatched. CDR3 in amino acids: CASSVSSSGGAYEQYF. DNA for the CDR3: TGTGCCAGCAGCGTATCGTCTAGCGGGGGGGCCTACGAGCAGTACTTC.

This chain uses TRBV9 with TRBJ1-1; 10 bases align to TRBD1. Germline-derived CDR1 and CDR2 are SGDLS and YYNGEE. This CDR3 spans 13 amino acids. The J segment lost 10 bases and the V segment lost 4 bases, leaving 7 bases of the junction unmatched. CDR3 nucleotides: TGTGCCAGCAGCCAGGGAGGGGACAGGGGAGCTTTCTTT. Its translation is CASSQGGDRGAFF.

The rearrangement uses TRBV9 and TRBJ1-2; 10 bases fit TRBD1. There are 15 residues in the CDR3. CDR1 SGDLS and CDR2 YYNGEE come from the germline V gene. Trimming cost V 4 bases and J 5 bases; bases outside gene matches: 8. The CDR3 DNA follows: TGTGCCAGCAGCCCAGGGACAGGGGTAGGGTATGGCTACACCTTC. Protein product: CASSPGTGVGYGYTF.

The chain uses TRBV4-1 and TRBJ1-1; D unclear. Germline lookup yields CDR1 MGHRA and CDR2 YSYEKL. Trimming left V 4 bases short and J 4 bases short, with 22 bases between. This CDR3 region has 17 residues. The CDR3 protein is CASSLSGQVVVRTEAFF. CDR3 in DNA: TGCGCCAGCAGCCTAAGCGGTCAGGTCGTCGTACGCACTGAAGCTTTCTTT.

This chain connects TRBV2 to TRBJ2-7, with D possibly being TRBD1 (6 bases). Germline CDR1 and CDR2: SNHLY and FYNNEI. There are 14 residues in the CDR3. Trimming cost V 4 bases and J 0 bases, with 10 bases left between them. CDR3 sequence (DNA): TGTGCCAGCAGTGGGTCAGGGGACTCCTACGAGCAGTACTTC. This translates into CASSGSGDSYEQYF.

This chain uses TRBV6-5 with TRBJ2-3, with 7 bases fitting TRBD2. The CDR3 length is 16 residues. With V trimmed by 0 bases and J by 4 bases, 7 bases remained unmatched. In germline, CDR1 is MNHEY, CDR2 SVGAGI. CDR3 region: CASSYSRGGRADTQYF. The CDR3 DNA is TGTGCCAGCAGTTACTCGCGCGGGGGTAGGGCAGATACGCAGTATTTT.

CDR3 protein: CASSKWWQSNQPQHF. CDR3 bases: TGTGCCAGCAGCAAATGGTGGCAGAGCAATCAGCCCCAGCATTTT. This chain links TRBV21-1 with TRBJ1-5; the DNA was not used to check the table's D call, TRBD1. TRBV21-1 counts as a pseudogene. The CDR3 is 15 residues long.

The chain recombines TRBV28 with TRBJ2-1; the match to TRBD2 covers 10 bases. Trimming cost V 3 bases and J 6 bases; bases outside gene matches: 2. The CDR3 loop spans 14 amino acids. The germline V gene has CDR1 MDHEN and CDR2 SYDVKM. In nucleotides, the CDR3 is TGTGCCAGCAGTTTCGCTAGCGGGGGCAATGAGCAGTTCTTC. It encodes CASSFASGGNEQFF.

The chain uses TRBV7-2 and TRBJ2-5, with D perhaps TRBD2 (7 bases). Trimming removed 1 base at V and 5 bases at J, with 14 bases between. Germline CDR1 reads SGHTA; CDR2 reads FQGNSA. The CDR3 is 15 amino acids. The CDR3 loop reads CASSLGGGLQETQYF. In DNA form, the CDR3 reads TGTGCCAGCAGCTTAGGGGGGGGCCTTCAGGAGACCCAGTACTTC.

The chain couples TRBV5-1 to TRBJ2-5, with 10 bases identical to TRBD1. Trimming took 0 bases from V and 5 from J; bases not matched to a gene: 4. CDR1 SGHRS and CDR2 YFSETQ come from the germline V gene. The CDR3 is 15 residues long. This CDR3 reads CASSLATGGTETQYF. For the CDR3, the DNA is TGCGCCAGCAGCTTGGCGACAGGGGGCACGGAGACCCAGTACTTC.

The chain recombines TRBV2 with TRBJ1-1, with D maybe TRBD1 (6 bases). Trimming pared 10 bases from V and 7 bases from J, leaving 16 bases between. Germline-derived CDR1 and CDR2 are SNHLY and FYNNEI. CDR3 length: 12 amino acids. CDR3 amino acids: CAIRPGGGEAFF. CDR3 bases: TGTGCCATTCGACCGGGAGGGGGTGAAGCTTTCTTT.

CDR3 sequence reads: CASSQVTGGMTGANVLTF. As DNA, the CDR3 is TGTGCCAGCAGCCAAGTGACAGGGGGCATGACTGGGGCCAACGTCCTGACTTTC. This chain links TRBV14 with TRBJ2-6, with TRBD1 matching over 10 bases. The CDR3 has 18 amino acids. Germline values: CDR1 SGHDN, CDR2 FVKESK. The V gene end was trimmed by 1 base and the J gene end by 2 bases; junction bases not matched to a gene: 5.

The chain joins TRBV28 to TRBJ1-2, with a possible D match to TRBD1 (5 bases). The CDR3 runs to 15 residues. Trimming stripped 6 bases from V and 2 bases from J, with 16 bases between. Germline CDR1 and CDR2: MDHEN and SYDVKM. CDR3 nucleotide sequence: TGTGCCAGCAGCCCGCCAGGGTGGTCCAACTATGGCTACACCTTC. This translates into CASSPPGWSNYGYTF.

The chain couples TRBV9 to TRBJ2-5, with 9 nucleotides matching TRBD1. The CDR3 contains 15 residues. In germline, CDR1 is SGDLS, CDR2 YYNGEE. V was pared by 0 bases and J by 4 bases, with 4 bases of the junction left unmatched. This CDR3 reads CASSVDGTGPETQYF. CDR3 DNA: TGTGCCAGCAGCGTAGATGGGACAGGGCCAGAGACCCAGTACTTC.

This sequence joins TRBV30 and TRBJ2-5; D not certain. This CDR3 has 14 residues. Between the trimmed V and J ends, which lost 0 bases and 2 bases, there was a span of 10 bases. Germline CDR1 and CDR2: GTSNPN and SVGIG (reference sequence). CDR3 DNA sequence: TGTGCCTGGAGTGTTCTTTCCCGGCAAGAGACCCAGTACTTC. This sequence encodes CAWSVLSRQETQYF.

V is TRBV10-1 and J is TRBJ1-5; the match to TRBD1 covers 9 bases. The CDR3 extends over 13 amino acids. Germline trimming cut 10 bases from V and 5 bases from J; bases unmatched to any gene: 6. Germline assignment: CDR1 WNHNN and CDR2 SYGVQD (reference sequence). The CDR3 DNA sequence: TGCGCCACCACACAGGGGGCCCATCAGCCCCAGCATTTT. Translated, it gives CATTQGAHQPQHF.

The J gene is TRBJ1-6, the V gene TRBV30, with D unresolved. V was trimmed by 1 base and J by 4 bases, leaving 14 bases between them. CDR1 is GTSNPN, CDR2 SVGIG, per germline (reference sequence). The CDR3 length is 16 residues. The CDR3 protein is CAWSGPRTGYNSPLHF. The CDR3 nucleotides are TGTGCCTGGAGTGGACCTCGAACGGGATATAATTCACCCCTCCACTTT.

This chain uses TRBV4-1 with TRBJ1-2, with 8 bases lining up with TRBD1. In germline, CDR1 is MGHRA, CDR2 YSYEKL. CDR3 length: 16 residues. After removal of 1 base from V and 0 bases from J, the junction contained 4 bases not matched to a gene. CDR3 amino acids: CASSQVQGGTNYGYTF. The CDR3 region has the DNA TGCGCCAGCAGCCAAGTACAGGGGGGGACTAACTATGGCTACACCTTC.

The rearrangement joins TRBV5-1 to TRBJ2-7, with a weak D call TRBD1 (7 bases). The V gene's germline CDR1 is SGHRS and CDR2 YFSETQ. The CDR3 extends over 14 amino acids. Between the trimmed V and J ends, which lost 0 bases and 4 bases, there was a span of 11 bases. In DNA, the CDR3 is TGCGCCAGCAGCTTGGCGGCAGGGGGGTACGAGCAGTACTTC. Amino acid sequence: CASSLAAGGYEQYF.

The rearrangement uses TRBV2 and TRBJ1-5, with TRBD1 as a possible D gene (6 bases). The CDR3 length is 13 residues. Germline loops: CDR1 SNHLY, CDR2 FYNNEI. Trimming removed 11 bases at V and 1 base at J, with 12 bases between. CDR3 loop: CAGGAESNQPQHF. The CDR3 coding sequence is TGTGCCGGGGGGGCTGAGAGCAATCAGCCCCAGCATTTT.

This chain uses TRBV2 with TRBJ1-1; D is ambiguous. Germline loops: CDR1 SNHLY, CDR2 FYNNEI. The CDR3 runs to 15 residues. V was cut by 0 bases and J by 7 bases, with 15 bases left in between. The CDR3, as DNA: TGTGCCAGCAGTGAAGCGGCGTCGACATCCAATGAAGCTTTCTTT. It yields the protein CASSEAASTSNEAFF.

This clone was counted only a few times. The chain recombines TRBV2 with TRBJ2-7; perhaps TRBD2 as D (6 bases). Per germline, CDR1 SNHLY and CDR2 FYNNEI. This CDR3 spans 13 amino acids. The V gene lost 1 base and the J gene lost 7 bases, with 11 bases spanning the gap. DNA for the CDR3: TGTGCCAGCAGTGAAGTGCGGGGATGGGAGCAGTACTTC. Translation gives CASSEVRGWEQYF.

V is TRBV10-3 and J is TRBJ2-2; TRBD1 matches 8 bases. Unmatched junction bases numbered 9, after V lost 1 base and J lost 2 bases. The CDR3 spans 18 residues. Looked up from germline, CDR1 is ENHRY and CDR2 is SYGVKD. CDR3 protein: CAISEFSSRGHNTGELFF. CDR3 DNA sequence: TGTGCCATCAGTGAGTTTTCGAGCAGGGGGCACAACACCGGGGAGCTGTTTTTT.